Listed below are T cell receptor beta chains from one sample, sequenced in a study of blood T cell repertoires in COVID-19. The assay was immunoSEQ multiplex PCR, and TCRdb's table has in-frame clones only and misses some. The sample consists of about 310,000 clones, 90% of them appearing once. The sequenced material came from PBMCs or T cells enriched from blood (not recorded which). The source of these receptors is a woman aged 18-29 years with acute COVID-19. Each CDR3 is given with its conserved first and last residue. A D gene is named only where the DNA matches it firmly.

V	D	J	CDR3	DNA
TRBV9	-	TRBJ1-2	CASSPWYGGSYGYTF	TGTGCCAGCAGCCCCTGGTATGGGGGCAGCTATGGCTACACCTTC
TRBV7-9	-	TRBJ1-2	CASSRAGQTLGYGYTF	TGTGCCAGCAGCCGCGCTGGACAGACCCTAGGCTATGGCTACACCTTC
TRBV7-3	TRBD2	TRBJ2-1	CASSLMSGLAGGSYNEQFF	TGTGCCAGCAGCTTAATGTCGGGACTAGCGGGAGGGTCCTACAATGAGCAGTTCTTC
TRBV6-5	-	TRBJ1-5	CASSWQFNQPQHF	TGTGCCAGCAGTTGGCAGTTTAATCAGCCCCAGCATTTT
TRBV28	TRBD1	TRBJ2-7	CASSPTPGQDPYEQYF	TGTGCCAGCAGTCCTACCCCGGGACAGGACCCCTACGAGCAGTACTTC
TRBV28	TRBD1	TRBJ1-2	CASSSAQGLVRYTF	TGTGCCAGCAGTTCGGCACAGGGGTTGGTACGCTACACCTTC
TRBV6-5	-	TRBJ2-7	CASSPTAAFYEQYF	TGTGCCAGCAGTCCGACGGCGGCCTTCTACGAGCAGTACTTC
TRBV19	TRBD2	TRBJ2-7	CASSKGLGSYEQYF	TGTGCCAGTAGTAAGGGACTAGGCTCCTACGAGCAGTACTTC
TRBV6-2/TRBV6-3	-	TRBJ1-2	CASSYVVPQKGYTF	TGTGCCAGCAGTTACGTCGTCCCCCAGAAGGGCTACACCTTC
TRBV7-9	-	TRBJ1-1	CASSPLQGVAMNTEAFF	TGTGCCAGCAGCCCCCTGCAGGGTGTAGCAATGAACACTGAAGCTTTCTTT
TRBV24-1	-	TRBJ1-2	CATSDRTVSALANYGYTF	TGTGCCACCAGTGATCGGACAGTTTCCGCGTTAGCTAACTATGGCTACACCTTC
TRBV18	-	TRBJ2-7	CASSADKKVYEQYF	TGTGCCAGCTCAGCGGACAAGAAGGTATACGAGCAGTACTTC
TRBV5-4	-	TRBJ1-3	CASATETGNTIYF	TGTGCCAGCGCGACAGAGACTGGAAACACCATATATTTT
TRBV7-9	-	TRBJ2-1	CASSLGAGNWEQFF	TGTGCCAGCAGCTTAGGGGCGGGAAATTGGGAGCAGTTCTTC
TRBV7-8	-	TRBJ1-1	CASSFWGERMAEAFF	TGTGCCAGCAGCTTCTGGGGGGAGAGGATGGCTGAAGCTTTCTTT